The TCR beta chain under discussion was sequenced for a study of CXCR4 blockade with PD-1 therapy in pancreatic cancer. CDR3 length: 15 residues. CDR1 and CDR2 from the germline V gene are SGHVT and SQSDAQ. Trimming left V 1 base short and J 3 bases short, with 10 bases between. There are many counts of this clone. Measured with immunoSEQ multiplex PCR; TCRdb has only the in-frame clones, and not every one. The profile shows about 5,900 clones, about 40% of them singletons. V gene TRBV7-4 combines with J gene TRBJ1-5; D is unclear. Specimen: tumor tissue. This receptor was obtained from a human donor with pancreatic ductal adenocarcinoma. DNA for the CDR3: TGTGCCAGCAGCTTAGGCTCAGGACCCAATCAGCCCCAGCATTTT. It translates to CASSLGSGPNQPQHF.